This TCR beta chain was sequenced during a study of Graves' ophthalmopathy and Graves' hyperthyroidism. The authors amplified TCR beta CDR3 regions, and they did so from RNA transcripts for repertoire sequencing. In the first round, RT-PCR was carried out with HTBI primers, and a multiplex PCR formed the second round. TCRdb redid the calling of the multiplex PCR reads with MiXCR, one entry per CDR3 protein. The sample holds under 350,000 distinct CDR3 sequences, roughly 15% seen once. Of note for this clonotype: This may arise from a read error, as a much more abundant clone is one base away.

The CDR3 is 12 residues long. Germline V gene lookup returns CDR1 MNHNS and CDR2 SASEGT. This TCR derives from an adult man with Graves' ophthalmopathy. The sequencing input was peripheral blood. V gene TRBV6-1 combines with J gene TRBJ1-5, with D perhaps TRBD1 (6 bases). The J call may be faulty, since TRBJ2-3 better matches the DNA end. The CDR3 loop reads CASSRRGEPQYF. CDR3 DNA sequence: TGTGCCAGCAGTCGCAGGGGAGAGCCCCAGTATTTT.